This T cell receptor beta chain was observed in a study of CD8 T cells in ankylosing spondylitis. Overall study findings and caveats: Earlier work had already found some motif variants in reactive arthritis synovial fluid and blood. The study looked at matched synovial fluid samples from ankylosing spondylitis patients. Disease-linked clones were reported to be significantly enriched there.

Molecular-barcoded quantitative 5'-RACE produced these TCR beta libraries. TCRdb recomputed calls from the 5' RACE reads with MiXCR, one row per CDR3 protein. The data hold more than 250,000 distinct CDR3 sequences, with approximately 10% observed a single time. Comments on this clonotype: The antigen is not known.

The sample taken for sequencing was blood, either unsorted or a sorted T cell fraction (not recorded which). The sequence was obtained from a female donor with ankylosing spondylitis or in good health (not recorded which).

In nucleotides, the CDR3 is TGTGCCACCAGCCGAGATAGCAATCAGCCCCAGCATTTT. It codes for CATSRDSNQPQHF. The gene calls are TRBV24-1 and TRBJ1-5; D remains ambiguous. Trimming cost V 7 bases and J 0 bases, with 6 bases left between them. In germline, CDR1 is KGHDR, CDR2 SFDVKD. The CDR3 extends over 13 amino acids.